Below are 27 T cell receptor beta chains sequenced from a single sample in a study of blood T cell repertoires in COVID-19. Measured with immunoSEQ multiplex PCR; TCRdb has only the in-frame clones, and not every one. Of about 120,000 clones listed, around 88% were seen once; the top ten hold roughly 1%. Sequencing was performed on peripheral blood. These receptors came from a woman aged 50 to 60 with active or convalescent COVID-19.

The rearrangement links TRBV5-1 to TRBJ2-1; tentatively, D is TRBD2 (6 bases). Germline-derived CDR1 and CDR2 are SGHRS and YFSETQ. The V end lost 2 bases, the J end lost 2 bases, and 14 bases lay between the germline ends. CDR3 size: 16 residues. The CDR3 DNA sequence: TGCGCCAGCAGCTTTAGCGGCCCGGAAGCCTACAATGAGCAGTTCTTC. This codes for CASSFSGPEAYNEQFF.

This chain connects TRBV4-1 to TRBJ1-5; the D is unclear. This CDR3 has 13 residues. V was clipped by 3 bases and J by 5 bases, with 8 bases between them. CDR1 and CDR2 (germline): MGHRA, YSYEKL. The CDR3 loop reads CASSQAYYQPQHF. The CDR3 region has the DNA TGCGCCAGCAGCCAGGCTTATTATCAGCCCCAGCATTTT.

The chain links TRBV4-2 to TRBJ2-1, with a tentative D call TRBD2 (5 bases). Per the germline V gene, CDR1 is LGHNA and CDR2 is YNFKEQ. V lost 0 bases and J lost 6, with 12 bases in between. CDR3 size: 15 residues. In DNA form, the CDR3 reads TGTGCCAGCAGCCAAGAACCCGACTACCTCAATGAGCAGTTCTTC. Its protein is CASSQEPDYLNEQFF.

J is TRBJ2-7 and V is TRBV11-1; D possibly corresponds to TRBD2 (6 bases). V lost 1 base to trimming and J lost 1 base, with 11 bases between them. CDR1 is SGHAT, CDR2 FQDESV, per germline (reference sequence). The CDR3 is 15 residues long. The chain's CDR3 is CASSLEAGFSYEQYF. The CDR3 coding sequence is TGTGCCAGCAGCTTAGAAGCGGGCTTTTCCTACGAGCAGTACTTC.

This CDR3 reads CASSKTRTWGDIETNEQFF. DNA for the CDR3: TGTGCCAGCAGCAAAACAAGGACTTGGGGTGACATCGAGACCAATGAGCAGTTCTTC. The chain carries TRBV9 and TRBJ2-1, with a weak D call TRBD2 (5 bases). Germline loops: CDR1 SGDLS, CDR2 YYNGEE. V was shortened by 4 bases and J by 6 bases, with 29 bases between the two germline ends. The CDR3 extends over 19 amino acids.

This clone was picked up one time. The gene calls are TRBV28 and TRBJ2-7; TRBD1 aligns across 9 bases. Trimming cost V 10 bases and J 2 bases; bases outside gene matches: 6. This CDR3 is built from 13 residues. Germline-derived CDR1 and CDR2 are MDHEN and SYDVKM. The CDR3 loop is CATTQGATYEQYF. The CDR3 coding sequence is TGTGCCACCACACAGGGGGCCACCTACGAGCAGTACTTC.

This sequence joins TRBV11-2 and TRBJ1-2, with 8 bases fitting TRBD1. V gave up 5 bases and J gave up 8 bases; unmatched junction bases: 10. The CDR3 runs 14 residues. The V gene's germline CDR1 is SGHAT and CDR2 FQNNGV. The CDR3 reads CASSIPGQDYGYTF. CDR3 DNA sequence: TGTGCCAGCAGCATCCCGGGACAGGATTACGGCTACACCTTC. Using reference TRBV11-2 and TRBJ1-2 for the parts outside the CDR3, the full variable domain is EAGVAQSPRYKIIEKRQSVAFWCNPISGHATLYWYQQILGQGPKLLIQFQNNGVVDDSQLPKDRFSAERLKGVDSTLKIQPAKLEDSAVYLCASSIPGQDYGYTFGSGTRLTVV.

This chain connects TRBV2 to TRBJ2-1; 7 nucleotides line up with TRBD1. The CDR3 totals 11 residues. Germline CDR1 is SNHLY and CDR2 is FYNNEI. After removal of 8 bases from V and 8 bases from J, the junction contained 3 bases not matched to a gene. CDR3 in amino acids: CASGGQYEQFF. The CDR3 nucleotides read TGTGCCAGCGGGGGACAGTATGAGCAGTTCTTC.

For the CDR3, the DNA is TGTGCCAGCTCACCACCTACTAGCTCGGGTGAGACCCAGTACTTC. The encoded protein is CASSPPTSSGETQYF. The gene calls are TRBV18 and TRBJ2-5; possibly TRBD2 for D (6 bases). Trimming removed 0 bases from V and 5 bases from J, with 13 bases in between. The CDR3 runs 15 residues. The germline V gene has CDR1 KGHSH and CDR2 LQKENI.

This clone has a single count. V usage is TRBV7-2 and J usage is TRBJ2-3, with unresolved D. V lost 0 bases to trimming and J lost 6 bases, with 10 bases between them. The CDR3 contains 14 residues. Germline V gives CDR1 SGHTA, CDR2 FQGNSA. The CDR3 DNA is TGTGCCAGCAGCTTAGCAGTTAGCCCGGATACGCAGTATTTT. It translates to CASSLAVSPDTQYF. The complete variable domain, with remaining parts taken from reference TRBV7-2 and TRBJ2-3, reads GAGVSQSPSNKVTEKGKDVELRCDPISGHTALYWYRQSLGQGLEFLIYFQGNSAPDKSGLPSDRFSAERTGGSVSTLTIQRTQQEDSAVYLCASSLAVSPDTQYFGPGTRLTVL.

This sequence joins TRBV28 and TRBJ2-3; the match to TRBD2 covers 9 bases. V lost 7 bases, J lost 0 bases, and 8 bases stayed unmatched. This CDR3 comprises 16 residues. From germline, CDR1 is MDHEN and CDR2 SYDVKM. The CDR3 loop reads CASTQREDSSTDTQYF. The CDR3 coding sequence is TGTGCCAGCACCCAGCGGGAGGACTCAAGCACAGATACGCAGTATTTT.

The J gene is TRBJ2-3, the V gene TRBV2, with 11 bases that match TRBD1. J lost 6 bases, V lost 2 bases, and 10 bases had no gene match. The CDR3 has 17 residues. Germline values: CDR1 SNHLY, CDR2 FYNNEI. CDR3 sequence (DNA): TGTGCCAGCAGTGAATTCCGGACAGGGGGCAGCATGGATACGCAGTATTTT. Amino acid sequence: CASSEFRTGGSMDTQYF. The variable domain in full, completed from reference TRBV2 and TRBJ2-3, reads EPEVTQTPSHQVTQMGQEVILRCVPISNHLYFYWYRQILGQKVEFLVSFYNNEISEKSEIFDDQFSVERPDGSNFTLKIRSTKLEDSAMYFCASSEFRTGGSMDTQYFGPGTRLTVL.

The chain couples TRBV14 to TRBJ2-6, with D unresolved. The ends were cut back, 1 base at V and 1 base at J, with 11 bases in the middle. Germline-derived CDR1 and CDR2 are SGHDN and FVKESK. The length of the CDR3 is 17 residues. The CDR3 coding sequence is TGTGCCAGCAGCCAAGTGACACTTCTTTCTGGGGCCAACGTCCTGACTTTC. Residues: CASSQVTLLSGANVLTF.

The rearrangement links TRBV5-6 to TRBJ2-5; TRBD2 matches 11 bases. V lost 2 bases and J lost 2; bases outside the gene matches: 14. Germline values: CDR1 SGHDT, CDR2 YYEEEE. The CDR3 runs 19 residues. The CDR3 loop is CASSFLAGGPWIPQETQYF. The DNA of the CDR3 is TGTGCCAGCAGCTTCTTAGCGGGAGGGCCTTGGATTCCGCAAGAGACCCAGTACTTC. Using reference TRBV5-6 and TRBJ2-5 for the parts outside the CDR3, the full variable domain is DAGVTQSPTHLIKTRGQQVTLRCSPKSGHDTVSWYQQALGQGPQFIFQYYEEEERQRGNFPDRFSGHQFPNYSSELNVNALLLGDSALYLCASSFLAGGPWIPQETQYFGPGTRLLVL.

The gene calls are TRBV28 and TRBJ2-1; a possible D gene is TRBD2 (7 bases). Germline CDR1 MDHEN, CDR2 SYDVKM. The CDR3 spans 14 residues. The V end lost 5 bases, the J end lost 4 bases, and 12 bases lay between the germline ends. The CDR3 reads CASSKGGTYNEQFF. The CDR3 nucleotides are TGTGCCAGCAGTAAGGGGGGGACGTACAATGAGCAGTTCTTC.

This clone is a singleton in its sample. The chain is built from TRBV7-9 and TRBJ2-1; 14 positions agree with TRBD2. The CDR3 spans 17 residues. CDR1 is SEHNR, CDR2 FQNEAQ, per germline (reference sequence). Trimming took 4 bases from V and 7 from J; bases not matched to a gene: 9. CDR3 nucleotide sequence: TGTGCCAGCAGCTACTCCCGGGGACTAGCGGGAGATAATGAGCAGTTCTTC. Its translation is CASSYSRGLAGDNEQFF. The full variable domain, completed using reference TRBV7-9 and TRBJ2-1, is DTGVSQNPRHKITKRGQNVTFRCDPISEHNRLYWYRQTLGQGPEFLTYFQNEAQLEKSRLLSDRFSAERPKGSFSTLEIQRTEQGDSAMYLCASSYSRGLAGDNEQFFGPGTRLTVL.

The CDR3 loop is CASSRRQGTNTGELFF. CDR3 nucleotide sequence: TGTGCCAGCAGTCGACGACAGGGGACGAACACCGGGGAGCTGTTTTTT. The V call is TRBV6-6, the J call TRBJ2-2; 8 bases fit TRBD1. Unmatched junction bases numbered 5, after V lost 5 bases and J lost 0 bases. Germline V lookup: CDR1 MNHNY, CDR2 SVGAGI (reference sequence). CDR3 size: 16 residues.

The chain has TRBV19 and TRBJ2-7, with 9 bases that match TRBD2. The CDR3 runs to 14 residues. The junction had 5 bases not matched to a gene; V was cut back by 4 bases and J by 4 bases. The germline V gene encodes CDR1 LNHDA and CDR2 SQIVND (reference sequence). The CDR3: CASSTLAGLYEQYF. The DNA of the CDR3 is TGTGCCAGTAGTACTCTAGCGGGATTGTACGAGCAGTACTTC.

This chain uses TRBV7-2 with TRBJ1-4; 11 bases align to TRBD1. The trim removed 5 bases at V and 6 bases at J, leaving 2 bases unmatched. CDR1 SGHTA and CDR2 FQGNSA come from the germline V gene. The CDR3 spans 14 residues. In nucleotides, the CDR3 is TGTGCCAGCAGCCCGGACAGGGGGCATGAAAAACTGTTTTTT. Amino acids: CASSPDRGHEKLFF. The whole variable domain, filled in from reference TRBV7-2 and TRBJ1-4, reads GAGVSQSPSNKVTEKGKDVELRCDPISGHTALYWYRQSLGQGLEFLIYFQGNSAPDKSGLPSDRFSAERTGGSVSTLTIQRTQQEDSAVYLCASSPDRGHEKLFFGSGTQLSVL.

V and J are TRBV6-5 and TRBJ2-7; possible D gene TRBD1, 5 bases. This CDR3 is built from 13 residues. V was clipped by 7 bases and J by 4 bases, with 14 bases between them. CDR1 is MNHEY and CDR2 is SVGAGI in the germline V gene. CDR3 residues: CASKDLTEYEQYF. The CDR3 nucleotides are TGTGCCAGCAAAGATTTGACAGAGTACGAGCAGTACTTC.

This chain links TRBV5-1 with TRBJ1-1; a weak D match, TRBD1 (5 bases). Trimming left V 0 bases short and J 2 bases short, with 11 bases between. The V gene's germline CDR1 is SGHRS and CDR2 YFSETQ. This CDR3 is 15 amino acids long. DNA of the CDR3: TGCGCCAGCAGCTTGGACTTGACAGTTAACACTGAAGCTTTCTTT. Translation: CASSLDLTVNTEAFF.

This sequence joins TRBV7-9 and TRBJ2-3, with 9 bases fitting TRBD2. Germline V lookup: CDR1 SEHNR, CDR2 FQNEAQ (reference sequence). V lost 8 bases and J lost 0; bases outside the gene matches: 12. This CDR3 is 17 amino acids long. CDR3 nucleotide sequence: TGTGCCAGCGAAGAGCCCGGACTAGCGTTGAGCACAGATACGCAGTATTTT. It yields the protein CASEEPGLALSTDTQYF.

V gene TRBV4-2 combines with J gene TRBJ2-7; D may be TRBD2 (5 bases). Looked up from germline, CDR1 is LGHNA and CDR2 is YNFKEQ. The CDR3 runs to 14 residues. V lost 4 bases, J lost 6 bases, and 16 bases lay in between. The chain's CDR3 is CASSREIRAAEQYF. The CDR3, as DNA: TGTGCCAGCAGCCGTGAAATTCGAGCGGCCGAGCAGTACTTC.

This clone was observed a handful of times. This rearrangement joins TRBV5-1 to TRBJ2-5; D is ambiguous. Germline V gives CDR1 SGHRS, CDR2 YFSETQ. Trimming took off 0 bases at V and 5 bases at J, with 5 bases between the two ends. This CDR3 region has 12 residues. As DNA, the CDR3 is TGCGCCAGCAGCTTGGACTTGGAGACCCAGTACTTC. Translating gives CASSLDLETQYF.

The chain's CDR3 is CASSLDSVRETQYF. In DNA form, the CDR3 reads TGTGCCAGCAGCCTGGACTCCGTCCGGGAGACCCAGTACTTC. The J gene is TRBJ2-5, the V gene TRBV5-4; possible D gene TRBD2, 5 bases. V lost 4 bases, J lost 5 bases, and 15 bases lay in between. The CDR3 runs 14 residues. The V gene's germline CDR1 is SGHNT and CDR2 YYREEE (reference sequence).

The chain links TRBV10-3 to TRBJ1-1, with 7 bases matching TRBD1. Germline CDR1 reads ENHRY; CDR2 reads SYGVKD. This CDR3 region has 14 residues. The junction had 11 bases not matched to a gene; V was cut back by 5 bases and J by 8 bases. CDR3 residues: CAISPDTQGTEAFF. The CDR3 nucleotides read TGTGCCATCAGTCCAGATACACAGGGGACCGAAGCTTTCTTT.

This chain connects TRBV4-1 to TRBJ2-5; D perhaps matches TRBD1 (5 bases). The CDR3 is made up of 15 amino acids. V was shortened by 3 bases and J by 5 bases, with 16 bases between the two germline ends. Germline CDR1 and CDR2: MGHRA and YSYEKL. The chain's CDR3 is CASSQQDRGWETQYF. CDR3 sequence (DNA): TGCGCCAGCAGCCAGCAAGATAGGGGATGGGAGACCCAGTACTTC.